The 10 T cell receptor beta chains in this list originate from one sample, sequenced in a study of brain T cells in children with intractable seizures. Noted time point: blood from clinic visit 5 months post-surgery; TSC patient then seizure free. Profiling relied on immunoSEQ multiplex PCR, and the TCRdb table lists in-frame clones only, not all of them. Here the sample spans approximately 330,000 clones, more than 85% being singletons. The material sequenced was peripheral blood, taken 4 to 6 months after surgery. Receptors originate from a boy younger than two with tuberous sclerosis and intractable seizures.

As concerns this clone: An end of the junction differs from the germline gene, which may be a read error. V gene TRBV7-7 combines with J gene TRBJ2-2; a possible D gene is TRBD1 (6 bases). Germline loops: CDR1 SSHAT, CDR2 FNYEAQ (reference sequence). The CDR3 is 15 amino acids. CDR3 in DNA: TGTGCTAGCAGCTTAGCAGGGGAGAGAAGCGGGGAGCTGTTTTTT. Its protein is CASSLAGERSGELFF.

The rearrangement uses TRBV3-1 (or the pseudogene TRBV3-2) and TRBJ2-1; D gene ambiguous. The CDR3 totals 11 residues. CDR1 and CDR2 (germline): LGHDT, YNNKEL (reference sequence). V dropped 1 base and J dropped 10 bases, with 5 bases sitting between them. CDR3: CASSQVAEQFF. The CDR3 coding sequence is TGTGCCAGCAGCCAAGTGGCGGAGCAGTTCTTC.

The chain links TRBV5-1 to TRBJ2-3; tentative D call: TRBD2 (6 bases). V gave up 6 bases and J gave up 4 bases, with 21 bases separating them. The CDR3 is made up of 16 amino acids. Germline loops: CDR1 SGHRS, CDR2 YFSETQ. This CDR3 is CASNRLSSASADTQYF. DNA for the CDR3: TGCGCCAGCAATCGACTTTCTAGCGCGTCGGCAGATACGCAGTATTTT.

CDR3 amino acids: CASSLGARGPTDTQYF. The DNA of the CDR3 is TGTGCCAGCAGCTTAGGGGCGAGAGGGCCCACAGATACGCAGTATTTT. The chain is built from TRBV7-6 and TRBJ2-3; TRBD2 might be the D (5 bases). Trimming removed 1 base from V and 2 bases from J, with 13 bases in between. The CDR3 is made up of 16 amino acids. Germline V gene lookup returns CDR1 SGHVS and CDR2 FNYEAQ.

CDR3 in DNA: TGTGCCTGGTCGGACAGGGGAGCAAATGAAAAACTGTTTTTT. This encodes CAWSDRGANEKLFF. This sequence joins TRBV30 and TRBJ1-4, with 9 bases lining up with TRBD1. CDR3 length: 14 amino acids. Trimming removed 5 bases from V and 5 bases from J; junction bases left unmatched: 6. Per germline, CDR1 GTSNPN and CDR2 SVGIG (reference sequence).

This clone was counted a single time. This chain joins TRBV7-8 and TRBJ1-2; 9 positions agree with TRBD1. This CDR3 region has 15 residues. V lost 2 bases to trimming and J lost 4 bases; unmatched junction nucleotides: 5. In germline, CDR1 is SGHVS, CDR2 FQNEAQ. The CDR3 DNA is TGTGCCAGCAGCTTAACTCCGGGACAGGGCTATGGCTACACCTTC. This sequence encodes CASSLTPGQGYGYTF.

This clone was seen only once. The chain links TRBV6-1 to TRBJ1-3; D gene uncertain. Germline CDR1 is MNHNS and CDR2 is SASEGT. This CDR3 spans 14 amino acids. V was shortened by 3 bases and J by 4 bases, with 10 bases between the two germline ends. CDR3 protein: CASSETPRGNTIYF. The CDR3 DNA follows: TGTGCCAGCAGTGAGACCCCTAGAGGAAACACCATATATTTT.

This clone was detected once. This chain uses TRBV28 with TRBJ2-7; 8 nucleotides line up with TRBD2. Germline values: CDR1 MDHEN, CDR2 SYDVKM. Unmatched junction bases numbered 7, after V lost 6 bases and J lost 3 bases. The CDR3 contains 14 residues. The CDR3 spells CASSPGGTNYEQYF. In DNA form, the CDR3 reads TGTGCCAGCAGCCCGGGAGGGACCAACTACGAGCAGTACTTC.

The rearrangement uses TRBV28 and TRBJ1-5, with D hard to call. The CDR3 consists of 14 residues. V shed 3 bases and J shed 4 bases, with 10 bases lying between them. Germline CDR1 and CDR2: MDHEN and SYDVKM. CDR3 loop: CASSFNLLNQPQHF. The DNA for the CDR3 is TGTGCCAGCAGTTTTAATCTGCTTAATCAGCCCCAGCATTTT.

The chain couples TRBV5-6 to TRBJ2-5, with 7 bases fitting TRBD1. The J segment lost 3 bases and the V segment lost 2 bases, leaving 7 bases of the junction unmatched. Looked up from germline, CDR1 is SGHDT and CDR2 is YYEEEE. This CDR3 spans 15 amino acids. DNA of the CDR3: TGTGCCAGCAGCTTTTCAGACAGGGTTGAAGAGACCCAGTACTTC. Translating it yields CASSFSDRVEETQYF.